This record covers a single TCR beta chain. The target antigen is unknown. Amplification yielded TCR beta CDR3 regions, with RNA transcripts as the source. Using the HTBI primer set, a first-round RT-PCR was run on the TCR CDR3. TCRdb re-called the multiplex PCR reads with MiXCR, one entry per CDR3 protein. Of fewer than 550,000 distinct CDR3 sequences in the sample, about a sixth were seen once. The sample belongs to a study of T cells in Graves' hyperthyroidism and ophthalmopathy. Study-wide points: The authors' 13 V-J model separated ophthalmopathy from stable hyperthyroidism. Blood also showed most of the thyroid clonotypes that were expanded above 0.001.

The hyperthyroidism was newly diagnosed and had lasted under 2 months; the patients were aged 18 to 65. CDR3 length equals 16 residues. V was pared by 0 bases and J by 3 bases, with 6 bases of the junction left unmatched. CDR1 and CDR2 (germline): MNHEY, SVGAGI. Sequenced: blood. The TCR originated in a woman younger than 30 with Graves' hyperthyroidism. The rearrangement uses TRBV6-5 and TRBJ2-3; TRBD2 aligns across 7 bases. CDR3: CASSYSGGGATDTQYF. DNA for the CDR3: TGTGCCAGCAGTTACTCTGGCGGGGGAGCTACAGATACGCAGTATTTT.